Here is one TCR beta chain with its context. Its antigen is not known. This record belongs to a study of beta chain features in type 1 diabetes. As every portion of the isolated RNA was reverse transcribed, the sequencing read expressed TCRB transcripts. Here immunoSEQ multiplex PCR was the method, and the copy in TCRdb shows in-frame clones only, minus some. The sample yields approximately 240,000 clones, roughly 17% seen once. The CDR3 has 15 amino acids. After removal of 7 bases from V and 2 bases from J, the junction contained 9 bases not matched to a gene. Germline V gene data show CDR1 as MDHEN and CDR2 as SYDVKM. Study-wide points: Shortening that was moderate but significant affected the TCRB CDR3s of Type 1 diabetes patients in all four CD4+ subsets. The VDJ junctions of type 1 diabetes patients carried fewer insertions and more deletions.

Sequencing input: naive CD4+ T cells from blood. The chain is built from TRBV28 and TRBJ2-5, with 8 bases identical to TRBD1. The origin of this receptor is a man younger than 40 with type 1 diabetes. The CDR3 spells CASTSLWDRQETQYF. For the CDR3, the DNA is TGTGCCAGCACCTCCTTGTGGGACAGGCAAGAGACCCAGTACTTC.